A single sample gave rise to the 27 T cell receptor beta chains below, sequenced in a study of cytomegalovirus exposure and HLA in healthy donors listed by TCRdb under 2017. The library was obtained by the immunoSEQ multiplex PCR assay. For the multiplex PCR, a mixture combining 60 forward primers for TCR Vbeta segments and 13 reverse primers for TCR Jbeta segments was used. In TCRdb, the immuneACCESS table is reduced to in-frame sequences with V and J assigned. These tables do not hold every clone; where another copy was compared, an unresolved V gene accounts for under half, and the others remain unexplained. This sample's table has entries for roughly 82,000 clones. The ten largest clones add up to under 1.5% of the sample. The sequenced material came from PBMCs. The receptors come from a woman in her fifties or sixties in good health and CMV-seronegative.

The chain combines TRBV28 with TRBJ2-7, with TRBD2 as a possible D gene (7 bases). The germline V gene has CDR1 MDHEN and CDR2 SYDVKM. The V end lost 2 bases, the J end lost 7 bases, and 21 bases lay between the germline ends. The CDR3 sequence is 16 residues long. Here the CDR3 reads CASSLGGGPPPREQYF. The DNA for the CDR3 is TGTGCCAGCAGTTTAGGGGGGGGGCCACCCCCCAGGGAGCAGTACTTC. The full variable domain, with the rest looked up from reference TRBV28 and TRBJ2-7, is DVKVTQSSRYLVKRTGEKVFLECVQDMDHENMFWYRQDPGLGLRLIYFSYDVKMKEKGDIPEGYSVSREKKERFSLILESASTNQTSMYLCASSLGGGPPPREQYFGPGTRLTVT.

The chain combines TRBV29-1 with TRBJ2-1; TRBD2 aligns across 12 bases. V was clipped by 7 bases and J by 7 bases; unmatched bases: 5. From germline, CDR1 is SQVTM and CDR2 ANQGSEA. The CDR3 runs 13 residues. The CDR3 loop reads CSGGLAGRNEQFF. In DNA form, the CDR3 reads TGCAGCGGCGGACTAGCGGGAAGGAATGAGCAGTTCTTC.

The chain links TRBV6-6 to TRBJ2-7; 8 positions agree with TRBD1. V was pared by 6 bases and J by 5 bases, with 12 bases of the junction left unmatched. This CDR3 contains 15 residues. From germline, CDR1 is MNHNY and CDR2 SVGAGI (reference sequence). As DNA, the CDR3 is TGTGCCAGCAGGCCGCCTGGACAGGGTAACAACGAGCAGTACTTC. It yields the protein CASRPPGQGNNEQYF.

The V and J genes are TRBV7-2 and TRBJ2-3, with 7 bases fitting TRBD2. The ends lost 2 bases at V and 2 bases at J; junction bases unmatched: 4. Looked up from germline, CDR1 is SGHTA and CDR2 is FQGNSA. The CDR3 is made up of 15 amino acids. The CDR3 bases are TGTGCCAGCAGCTTAAAGGCGGGAGACACAGATACGCAGTATTTT. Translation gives CASSLKAGDTDTQYF. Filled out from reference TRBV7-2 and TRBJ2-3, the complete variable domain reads GAGVSQSPSNKVTEKGKDVELRCDPISGHTALYWYRQSLGQGLEFLIYFQGNSAPDKSGLPSDRFSAERTGGSVSTLTIQRTQQEDSAVYLCASSLKAGDTDTQYFGPGTRLTVL.

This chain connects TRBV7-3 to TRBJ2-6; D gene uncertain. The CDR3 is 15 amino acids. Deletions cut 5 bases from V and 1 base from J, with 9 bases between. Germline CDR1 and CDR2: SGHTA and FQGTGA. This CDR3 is CASSKQLSGANVLTF. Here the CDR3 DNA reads TGTGCCAGCAGCAAACAGCTGTCTGGGGCCAACGTCCTGACTTTC.

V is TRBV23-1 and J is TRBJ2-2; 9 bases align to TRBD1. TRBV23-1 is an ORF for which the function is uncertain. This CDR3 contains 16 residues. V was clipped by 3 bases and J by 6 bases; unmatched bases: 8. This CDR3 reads CASSHSGTGNPGELFF. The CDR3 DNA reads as TGCGCCAGCAGTCACTCCGGGACAGGGAATCCCGGGGAGCTGTTTTTT.

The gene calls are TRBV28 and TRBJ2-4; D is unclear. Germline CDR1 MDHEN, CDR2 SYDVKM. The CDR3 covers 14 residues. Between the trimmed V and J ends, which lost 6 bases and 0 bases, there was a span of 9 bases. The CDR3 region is CASSSPLAKNIQYF. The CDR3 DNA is TGTGCCAGCAGCTCTCCCCTAGCCAAAAACATTCAGTACTTC.

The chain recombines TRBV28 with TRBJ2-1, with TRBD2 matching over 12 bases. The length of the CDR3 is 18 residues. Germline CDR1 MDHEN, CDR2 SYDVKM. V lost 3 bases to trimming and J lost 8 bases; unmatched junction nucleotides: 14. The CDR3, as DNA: TGTGCCAGCAGTTTGGCGTGGGGACTAGCGGGTTCAGGTGATGAGCAGTTCTTC. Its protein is CASSLAWGLAGSGDEQFF.

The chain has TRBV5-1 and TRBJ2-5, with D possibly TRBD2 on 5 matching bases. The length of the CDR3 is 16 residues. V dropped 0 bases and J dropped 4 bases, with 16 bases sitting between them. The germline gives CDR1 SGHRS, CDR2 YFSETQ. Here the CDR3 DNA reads TGCGCCAGCAGCTTGGATCCTAGCCGGAGTGGAGAGACCCAGTACTTC. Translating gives CASSLDPSRSGETQYF. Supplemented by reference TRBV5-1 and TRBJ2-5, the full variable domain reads KAGVTQTPRYLIKTRGQQVTLSCSPISGHRSVSWYQQTPGQGLQFLFEYFSETQRNKGNFPGRFSGRQFSNSRSEMNVSTLELGDSALYLCASSLDPSRSGETQYFGPGTRLLVL.

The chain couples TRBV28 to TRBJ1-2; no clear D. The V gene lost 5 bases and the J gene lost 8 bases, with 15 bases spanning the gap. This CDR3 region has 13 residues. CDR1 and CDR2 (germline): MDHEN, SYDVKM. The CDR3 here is CASSLRPEAGYTF. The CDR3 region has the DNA TGTGCCAGCAGTCTGAGACCGGAGGCCGGCTACACCTTC.

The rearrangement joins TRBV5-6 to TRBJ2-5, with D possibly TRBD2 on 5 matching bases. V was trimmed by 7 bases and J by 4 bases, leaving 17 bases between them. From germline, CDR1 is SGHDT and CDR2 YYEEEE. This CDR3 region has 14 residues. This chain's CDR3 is CASAFRGKGETQYF. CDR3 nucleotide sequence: TGTGCCAGCGCCTTCCGGGGTAAGGGAGAGACCCAGTACTTC.

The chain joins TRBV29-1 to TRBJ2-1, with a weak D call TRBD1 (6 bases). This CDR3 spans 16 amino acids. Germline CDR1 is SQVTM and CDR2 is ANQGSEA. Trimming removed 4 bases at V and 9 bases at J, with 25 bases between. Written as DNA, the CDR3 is TGCAGCGTTGGGGGCTTGTTGAACAGGGTAATGAGTGAGCAGTTCTTC. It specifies CSVGGLLNRVMSEQFF.

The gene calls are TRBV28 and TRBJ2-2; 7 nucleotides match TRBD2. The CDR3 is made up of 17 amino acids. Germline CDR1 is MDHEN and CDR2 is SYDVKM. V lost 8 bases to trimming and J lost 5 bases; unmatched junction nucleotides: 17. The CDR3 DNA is TGTGCCAGCCAACGGGGAGGAGGGAGGGCCGGAACCGGGGAGCTGTTTTTT. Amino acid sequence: CASQRGGGRAGTGELFF.

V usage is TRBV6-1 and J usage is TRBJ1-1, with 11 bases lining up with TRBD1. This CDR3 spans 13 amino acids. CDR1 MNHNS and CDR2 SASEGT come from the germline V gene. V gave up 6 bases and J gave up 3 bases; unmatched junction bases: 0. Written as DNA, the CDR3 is TGTGCCAGCAGGGGACAGGGGGACACTGAAGCTTTCTTT. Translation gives CASRGQGDTEAFF.

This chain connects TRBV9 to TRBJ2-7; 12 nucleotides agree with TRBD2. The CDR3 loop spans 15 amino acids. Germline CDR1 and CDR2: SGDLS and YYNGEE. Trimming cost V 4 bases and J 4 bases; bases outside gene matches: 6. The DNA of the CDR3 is TGTGCCAGCAGCCCAAGACTAGCGGGAGATTACGAGCAGTACTTC. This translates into CASSPRLAGDYEQYF.

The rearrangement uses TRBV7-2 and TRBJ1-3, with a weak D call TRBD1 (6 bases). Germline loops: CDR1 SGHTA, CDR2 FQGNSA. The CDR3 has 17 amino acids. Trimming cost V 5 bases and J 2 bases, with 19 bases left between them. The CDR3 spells CASSHPGGLRTGNTIYF. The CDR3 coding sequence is TGTGCCAGCAGCCACCCGGGGGGGCTCCGCACTGGAAACACCATATATTTT.

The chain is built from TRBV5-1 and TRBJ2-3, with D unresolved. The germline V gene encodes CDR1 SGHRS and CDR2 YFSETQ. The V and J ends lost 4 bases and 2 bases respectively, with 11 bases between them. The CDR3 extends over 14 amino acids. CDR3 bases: TGCGCCAGCAGCAGTGGGCAGATCACAGATACGCAGTATTTT. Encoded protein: CASSSGQITDTQYF.

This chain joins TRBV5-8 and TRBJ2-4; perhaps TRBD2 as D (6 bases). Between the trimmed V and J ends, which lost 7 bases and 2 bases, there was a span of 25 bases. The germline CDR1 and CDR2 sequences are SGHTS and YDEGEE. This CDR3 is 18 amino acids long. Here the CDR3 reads CASSFRPGLEGPKNIQYF. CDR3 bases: TGTGCCAGCTCCTTCCGACCGGGACTTGAGGGACCCAAAAACATTCAGTACTTC.

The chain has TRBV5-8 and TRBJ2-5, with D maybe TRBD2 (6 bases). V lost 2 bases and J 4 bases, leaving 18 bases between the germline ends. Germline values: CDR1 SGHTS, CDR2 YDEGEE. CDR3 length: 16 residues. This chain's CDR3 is CASSLLSGAEGETQYF. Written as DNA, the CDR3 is TGTGCCAGCAGCTTACTCAGCGGAGCGGAGGGAGAGACCCAGTACTTC. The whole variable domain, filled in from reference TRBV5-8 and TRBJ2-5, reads EAGVTQSPTHLIKTRGQQATLRCSPISGHTSVYWYQQALGLGLQFLLWYDEGEERNRGNFPPRFSGRQFPNYSSELNVNALELEDSALYLCASSLLSGAEGETQYFGPGTRLLVL.

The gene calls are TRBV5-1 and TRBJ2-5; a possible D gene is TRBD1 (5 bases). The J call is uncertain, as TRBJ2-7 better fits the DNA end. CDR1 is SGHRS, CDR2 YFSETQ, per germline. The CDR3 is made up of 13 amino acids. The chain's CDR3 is CASNPGLSYEQYF. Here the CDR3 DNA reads TGCGCCAGCAACCCAGGGCTCTCCTACGAGCAGTACTTC.

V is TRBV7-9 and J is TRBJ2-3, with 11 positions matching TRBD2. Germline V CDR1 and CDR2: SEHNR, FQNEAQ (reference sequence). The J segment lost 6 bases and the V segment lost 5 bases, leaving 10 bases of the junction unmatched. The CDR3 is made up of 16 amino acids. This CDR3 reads CASSPTSGALLDTQYF. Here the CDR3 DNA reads TGTGCCAGCAGCCCGACTAGCGGGGCTTTGCTGGATACGCAGTATTTT.

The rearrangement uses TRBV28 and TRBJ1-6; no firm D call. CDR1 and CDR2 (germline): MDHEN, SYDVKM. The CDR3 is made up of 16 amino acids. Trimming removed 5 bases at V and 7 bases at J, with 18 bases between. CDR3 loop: CASSDMTLWSNSPLHF. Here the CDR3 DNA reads TGTGCCAGCAGTGATATGACACTCTGGTCCAATTCACCCCTCCACTTT.

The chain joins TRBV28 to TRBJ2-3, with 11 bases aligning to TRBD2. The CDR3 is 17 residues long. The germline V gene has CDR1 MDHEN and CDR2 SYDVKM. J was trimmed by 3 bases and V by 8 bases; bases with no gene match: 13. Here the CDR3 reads CASRGLAVVGGTDTQYF. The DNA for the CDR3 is TGTGCCAGCCGGGGACTAGCGGTGGTGGGAGGTACAGATACGCAGTATTTT.

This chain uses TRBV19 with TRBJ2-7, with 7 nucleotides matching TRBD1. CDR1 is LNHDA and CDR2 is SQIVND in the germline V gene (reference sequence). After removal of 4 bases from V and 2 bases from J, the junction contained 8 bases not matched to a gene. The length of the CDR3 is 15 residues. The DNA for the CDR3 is TGTGCCAGTAGTACGACCCGGGACAGTCCCTACGAGCAGTACTTC. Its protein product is CASSTTRDSPYEQYF.

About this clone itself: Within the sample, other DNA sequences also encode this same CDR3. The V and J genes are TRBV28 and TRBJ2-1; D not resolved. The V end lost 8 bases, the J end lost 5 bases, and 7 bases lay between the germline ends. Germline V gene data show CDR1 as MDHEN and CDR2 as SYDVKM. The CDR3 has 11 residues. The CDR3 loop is CASSVNNEQFF. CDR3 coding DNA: TGTGCCAGCTCAGTTAACAATGAGCAGTTCTTC. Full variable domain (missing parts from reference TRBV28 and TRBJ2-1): DVKVTQSSRYLVKRTGEKVFLECVQDMDHENMFWYRQDPGLGLRLIYFSYDVKMKEKGDIPEGYSVSREKKERFSLILESASTNQTSMYLCASSVNNEQFFGPGTRLTVL.

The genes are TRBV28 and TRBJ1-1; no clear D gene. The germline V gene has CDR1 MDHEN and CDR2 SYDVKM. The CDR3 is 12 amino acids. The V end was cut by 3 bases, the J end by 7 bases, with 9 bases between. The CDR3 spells CASSFGPLEAFF. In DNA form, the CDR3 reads TGTGCCAGCAGTTTTGGGCCCCTTGAAGCTTTCTTT.

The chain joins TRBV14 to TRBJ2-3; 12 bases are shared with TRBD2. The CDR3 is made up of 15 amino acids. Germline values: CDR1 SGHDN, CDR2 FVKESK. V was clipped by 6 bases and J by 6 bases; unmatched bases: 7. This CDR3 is CASSPSGRALDTQYF. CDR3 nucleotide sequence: TGTGCCAGCAGTCCTAGCGGGAGGGCCCTTGATACGCAGTATTTT.